This T cell receptor (beta chain) emerged from a study of cytomegalovirus exposure and HLA in healthy donors. Study-wide context: A preliminary data release comprised around 90 million unique TCRs obtained from HLA-typed donors. Broader study findings: 164 TCR beta chains were listed as cytomegalovirus-associated.

Regarding this clone: Its cognate antigen is unknown.

PCR was performed using 60 Vbeta and 13 Jbeta primers. Only in-frame clones appear in the TCRdb table, and some are missing; sequencing was by immunoSEQ multiplex PCR. The table has fewer than 200,000 clones, approximately 72% seen once. The sequencing input was PBMCs. The sequence derives from a female donor in good health and CMV-seronegative.

The CDR3 bases are TGTGCCAGCAGCTTAGCTCTGGGGAGGACTGAAGCTTTCTTT. Its translation: CASSLALGRTEAFF. The chain combines TRBV7-8 with TRBJ1-1, with D unresolved. Germline values: CDR1 SGHVS, CDR2 FQNEAQ. Trimming pared 0 bases from V and 5 bases from J, leaving 10 bases between. The CDR3 is 14 amino acids.